This note documents a single T cell receptor beta chain sequence. No antigen is known for it. This sample is drawn from a study of prognosis after radiotherapy for stage I lung cancer. General study findings and limits: Tumor specificity of expanded TCR clones went undetermined.

Two rounds of multiplex PCR amplified TCR beta CDR3 from genomic DNA. The first PCR round targeted every TRBV and TRBJ gene with specific primers. In the second PCR round, amplification relied on universal primers. TCRdb fed the multiplex PCR reads into MiXCR, producing one record per CDR3 protein. Of about 51,000 distinct CDR3 sequences listed, less than 35% were seen once; the top ten hold about a tenth. With two time points in the design, 5 to 7.5 milliliters of peripheral blood were drawn at each one. V was clipped by 10 bases and J by 5 bases; unmatched bases: 18. This CDR3 spans 18 amino acids. The germline gives CDR1 MDHEN, CDR2 SYDVKM.

Sample: PBMCs, taken before or after stereotactic body radiation therapy (not recorded which). The chain is built from TRBV28 and TRBJ2-1, with 12 bases identical to TRBD2. The sequence was collected from a donor over 45 with non-small cell lung cancer. In DNA form, the CDR3 reads TGTGCCATCCCTCCCGGGACTAGCGGGCGGCTGCACCACAATGAGCAGTTCTTC. Residues: CAIPPGTSGRLHHNEQFF.